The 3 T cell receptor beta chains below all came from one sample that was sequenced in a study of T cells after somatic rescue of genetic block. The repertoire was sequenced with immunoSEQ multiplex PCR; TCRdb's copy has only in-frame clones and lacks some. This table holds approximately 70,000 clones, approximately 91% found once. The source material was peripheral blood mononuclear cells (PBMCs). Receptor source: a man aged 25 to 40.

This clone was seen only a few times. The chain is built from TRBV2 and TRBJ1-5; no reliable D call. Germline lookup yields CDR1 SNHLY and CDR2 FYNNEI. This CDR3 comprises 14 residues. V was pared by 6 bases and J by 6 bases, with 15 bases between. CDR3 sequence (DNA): TGTGCCAGCAGGCTCGGGAGGGAGGGTCAGCCCCAGCATTTT. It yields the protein CASRLGREGQPQHF.

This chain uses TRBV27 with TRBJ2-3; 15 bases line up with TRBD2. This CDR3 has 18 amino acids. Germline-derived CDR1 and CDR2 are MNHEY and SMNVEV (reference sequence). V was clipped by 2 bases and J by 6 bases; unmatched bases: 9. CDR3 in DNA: TGTGCCAGCAGTTTAGAATTCCGAGGACTAGCGGGAGGGGATACGCAGTATTTT. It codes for CASSLEFRGLAGGDTQYF.

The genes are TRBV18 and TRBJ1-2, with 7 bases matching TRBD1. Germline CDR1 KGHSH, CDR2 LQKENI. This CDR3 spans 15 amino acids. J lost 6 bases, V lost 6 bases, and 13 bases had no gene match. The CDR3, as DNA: TGTGCCAGCTCCCCAAACAATCGAGGGGGCAATGGCTACACCTTC. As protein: CASSPNNRGGNGYTF.